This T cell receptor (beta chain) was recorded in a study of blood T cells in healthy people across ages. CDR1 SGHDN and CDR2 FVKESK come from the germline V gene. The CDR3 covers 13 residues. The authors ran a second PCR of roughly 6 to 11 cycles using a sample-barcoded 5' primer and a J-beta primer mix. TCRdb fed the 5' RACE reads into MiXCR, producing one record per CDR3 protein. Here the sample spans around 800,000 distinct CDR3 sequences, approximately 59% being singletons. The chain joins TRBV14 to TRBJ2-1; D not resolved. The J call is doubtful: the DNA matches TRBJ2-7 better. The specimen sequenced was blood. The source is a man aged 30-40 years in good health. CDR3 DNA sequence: TGTGCCAGCAGCCAAGCCCGAAATTGGGAGCAGTACTTC. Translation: CASSQARNWEQYF.